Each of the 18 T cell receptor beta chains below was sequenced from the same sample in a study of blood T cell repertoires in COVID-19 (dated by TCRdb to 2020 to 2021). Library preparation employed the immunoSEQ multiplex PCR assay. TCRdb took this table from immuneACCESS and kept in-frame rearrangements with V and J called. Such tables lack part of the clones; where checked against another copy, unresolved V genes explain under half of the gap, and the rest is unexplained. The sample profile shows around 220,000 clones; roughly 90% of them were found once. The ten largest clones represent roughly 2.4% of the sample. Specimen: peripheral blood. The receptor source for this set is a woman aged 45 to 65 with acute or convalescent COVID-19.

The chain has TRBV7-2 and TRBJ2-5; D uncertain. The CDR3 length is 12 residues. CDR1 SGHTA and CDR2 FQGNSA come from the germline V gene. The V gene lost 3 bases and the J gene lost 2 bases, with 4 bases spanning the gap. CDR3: CASSFTQETQYF. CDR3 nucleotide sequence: TGTGCCAGCAGCTTTACACAAGAGACCCAGTACTTC.

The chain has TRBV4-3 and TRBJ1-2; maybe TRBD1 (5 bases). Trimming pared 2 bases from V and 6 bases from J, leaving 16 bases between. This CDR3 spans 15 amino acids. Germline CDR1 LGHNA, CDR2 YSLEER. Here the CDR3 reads CASSQFWAGLNGYTF. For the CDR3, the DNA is TGCGCCAGCAGCCAATTCTGGGCAGGGTTAAATGGCTACACCTTC.

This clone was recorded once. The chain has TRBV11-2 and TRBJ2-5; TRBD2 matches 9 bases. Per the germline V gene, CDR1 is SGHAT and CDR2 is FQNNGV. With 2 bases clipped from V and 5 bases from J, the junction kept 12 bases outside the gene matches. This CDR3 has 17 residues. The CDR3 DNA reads TGTGCCAGCAGCTTACATGCGGCGGGGGGGCGAGGGGAGACCCAGTACTTC. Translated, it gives CASSLHAAGGRGETQYF.

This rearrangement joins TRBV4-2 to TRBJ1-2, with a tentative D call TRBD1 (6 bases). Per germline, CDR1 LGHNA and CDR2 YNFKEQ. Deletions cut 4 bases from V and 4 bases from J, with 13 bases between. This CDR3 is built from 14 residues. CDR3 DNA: TGTGCCAGCAGCCTTCAGGACAGCTTCTATGGCTACACCTTC. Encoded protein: CASSLQDSFYGYTF.

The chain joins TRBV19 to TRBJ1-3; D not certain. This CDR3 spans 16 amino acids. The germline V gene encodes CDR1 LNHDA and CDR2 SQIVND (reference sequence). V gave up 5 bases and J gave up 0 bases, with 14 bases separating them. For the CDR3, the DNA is TGTGCCAGTAGTTACCCCAGGCCGAGCTCTGGAAACACCATATATTTT. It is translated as CASSYPRPSSGNTIYF.

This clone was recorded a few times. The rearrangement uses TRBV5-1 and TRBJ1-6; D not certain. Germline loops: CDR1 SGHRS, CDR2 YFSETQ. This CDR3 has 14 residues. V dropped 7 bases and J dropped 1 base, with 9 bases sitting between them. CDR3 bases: TGCGCCAGCCGCCCGGGGTCCTATAATTCACCCCTCCACTTT. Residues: CASRPGSYNSPLHF.

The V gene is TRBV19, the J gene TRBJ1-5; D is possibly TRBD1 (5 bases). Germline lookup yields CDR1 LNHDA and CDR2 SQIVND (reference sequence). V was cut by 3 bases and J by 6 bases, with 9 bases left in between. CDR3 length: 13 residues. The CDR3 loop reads CASSISRAQPQHF. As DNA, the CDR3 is TGTGCCAGTAGTATCAGCAGGGCTCAGCCCCAGCATTTT.

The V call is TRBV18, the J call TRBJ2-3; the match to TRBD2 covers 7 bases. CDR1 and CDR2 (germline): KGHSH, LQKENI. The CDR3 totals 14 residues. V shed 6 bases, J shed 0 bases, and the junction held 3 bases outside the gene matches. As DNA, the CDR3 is TGTGCCAGCTCGGGGAGGGGTAGCACAGATACGCAGTATTTT. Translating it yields CASSGRGSTDTQYF.

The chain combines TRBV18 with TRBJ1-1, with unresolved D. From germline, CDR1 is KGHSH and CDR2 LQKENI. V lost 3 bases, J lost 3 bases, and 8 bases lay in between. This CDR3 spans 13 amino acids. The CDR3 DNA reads TGTGCCAGCTCACCGGGCTTGGACACTGAAGCTTTCTTT. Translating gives CASSPGLDTEAFF.

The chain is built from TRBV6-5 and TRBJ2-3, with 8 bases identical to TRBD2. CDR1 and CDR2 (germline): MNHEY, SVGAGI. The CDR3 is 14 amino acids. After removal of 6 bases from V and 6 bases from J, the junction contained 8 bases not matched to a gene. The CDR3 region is CASRYREGWDTQYF. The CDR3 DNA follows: TGTGCCAGCAGGTACCGGGAGGGATGGGATACGCAGTATTTT.

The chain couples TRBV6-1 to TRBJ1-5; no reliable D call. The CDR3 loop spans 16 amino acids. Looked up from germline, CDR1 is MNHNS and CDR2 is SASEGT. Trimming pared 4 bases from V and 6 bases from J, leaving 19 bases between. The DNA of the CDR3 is TGTGCCAGCAGTGTCACTCACCCCCGCGATGGTCAGCCCCAGCATTTT. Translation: CASSVTHPRDGQPQHF.

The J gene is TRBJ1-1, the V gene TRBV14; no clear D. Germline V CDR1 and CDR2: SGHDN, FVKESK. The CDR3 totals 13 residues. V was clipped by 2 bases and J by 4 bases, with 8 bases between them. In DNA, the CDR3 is TGTGCCAGCAGCCAACAGATTTTCACTGAAGCTTTCTTT. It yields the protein CASSQQIFTEAFF.

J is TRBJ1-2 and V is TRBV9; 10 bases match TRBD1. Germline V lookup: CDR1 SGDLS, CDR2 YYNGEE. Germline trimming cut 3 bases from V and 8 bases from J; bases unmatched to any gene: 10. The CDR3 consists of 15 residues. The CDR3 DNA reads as TGTGCCAGCAGCGGGGAGACAGGGGGCTTAGAAGGCTACACCTTC. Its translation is CASSGETGGLEGYTF. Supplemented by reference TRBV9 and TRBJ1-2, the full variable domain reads DSGVTQTPKHLITATGQRVTLRCSPRSGDLSVYWYQQSLDQGLQFLIQYYNGEERAKGNILERFSAQQFPDLHSELNLSSLELGDSALYFCASSGETGGLEGYTFGSGTRLTVV.

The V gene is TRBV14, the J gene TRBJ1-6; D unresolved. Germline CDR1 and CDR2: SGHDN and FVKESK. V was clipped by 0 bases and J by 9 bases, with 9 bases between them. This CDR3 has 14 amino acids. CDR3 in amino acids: CASSQDHFGSPLHF. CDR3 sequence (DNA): TGTGCCAGCAGCCAAGATCATTTCGGTTCACCCCTCCACTTT.

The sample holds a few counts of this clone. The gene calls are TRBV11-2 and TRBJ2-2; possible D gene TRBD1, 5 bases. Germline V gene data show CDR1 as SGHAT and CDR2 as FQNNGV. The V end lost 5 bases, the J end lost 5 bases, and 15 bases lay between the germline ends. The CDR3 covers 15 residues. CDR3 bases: TGTGCCAGCAGCATGGACGCAGGGTTGACCGGGGAGCTGTTTTTT. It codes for CASSMDAGLTGELFF. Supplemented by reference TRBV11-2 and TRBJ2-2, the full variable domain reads EAGVAQSPRYKIIEKRQSVAFWCNPISGHATLYWYQQILGQGPKLLIQFQNNGVVDDSQLPKDRFSAERLKGVDSTLKIQPAKLEDSAVYLCASSMDAGLTGELFFGEGSRLTVL.

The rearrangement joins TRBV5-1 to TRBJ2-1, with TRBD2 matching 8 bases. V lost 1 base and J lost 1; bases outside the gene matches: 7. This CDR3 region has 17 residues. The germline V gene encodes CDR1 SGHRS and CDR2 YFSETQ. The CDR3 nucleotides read TGCGCCAGCAGCTTGCGATTGGCGGGGGGATCCTACAATGAGCAGTTCTTC. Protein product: CASSLRLAGGSYNEQFF.

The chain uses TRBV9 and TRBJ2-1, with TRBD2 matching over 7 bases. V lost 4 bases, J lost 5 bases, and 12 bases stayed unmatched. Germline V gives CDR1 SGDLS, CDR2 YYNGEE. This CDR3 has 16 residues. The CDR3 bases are TGTGCCAGCAGCCCACTCGGGGGAGGGCCCAACAATGAGCAGTTCTTC. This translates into CASSPLGGGPNNEQFF.

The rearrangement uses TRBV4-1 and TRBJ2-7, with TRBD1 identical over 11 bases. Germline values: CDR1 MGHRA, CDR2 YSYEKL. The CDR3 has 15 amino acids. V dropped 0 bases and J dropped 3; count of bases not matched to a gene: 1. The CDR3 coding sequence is TGCGCCAGCAGCCAAGATGGGACAGGGGGCTACGAGCAGTACTTC. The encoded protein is CASSQDGTGGYEQYF.